This is a list of T cell receptor beta chains from one sample in a study of cytomegalovirus exposure and HLA in healthy donors. Sequencing used immunoSEQ multiplex PCR; TCRdb keeps in-frame clones, though not all of them. The sample includes about 160,000 clones, roughly 80% seen only once; the top ten take approximately 1.2%. The specimen sequenced was PBMCs. These TCRs come from a man aged 50 to 59 in good health and CMV-seropositive. CDR3s include the opening cysteine and the closing phenylalanine or tryptophan. The D gene is left open where the match is weak. Not all rows give a size; the values are once, few, many and, for expanded clones, a class.

>TRBJ2-5|-|-|TRBV11-3
CASSPRPHWVEGETQYF
TGTGCCAGCAGCCCCAGGCCCCACTGGGTGGAGGGCGAGACCCAGTACTTC
>TRBJ2-7|-|-|TRBV28
CASSVRGHPDLYEQYF
TGTGCCAGCAGTGTCCGGGGACACCCCGATCTCTACGAGCAGTACTTC
>TRBJ2-7|TRBD2|-|TRBV7-9
CASSPRTSGSSYEQYF
TGTGCCAGCAGCCCCCGGACTAGCGGGAGCTCCTACGAGCAGTACTTC
>TRBJ2-3|TRBD2|once|TRBV2
CASRVGRYPSTDTQYF
TGTGCCAGCAGGGTCGGGAGGTACCCTAGCACAGATACGCAGTATTTT
>TRBJ2-5|TRBD2|-|TRBV9
CASSVGSSGRAQETQYF
TGTGCCAGCAGCGTAGGAAGTAGCGGGAGGGCCCAAGAGACCCAGTACTTC
>TRBJ2-5|TRBD2|-|TRBV5-4
CASSPTREVVETQYF
TGTGCCAGCAGCCCCACCCGGGAGGTAGTAGAGACCCAGTACTTC
>TRBJ1-1|-|-|TRBV27
CATRPGANFLNTEAFF
TGTGCCACCCGACCCGGAGCCAATTTTTTGAACACTGAAGCTTTCTTT
>TRBJ2-7|-|-|TRBV19
CASSISRGDEQYF
TGTGCCAGTAGTATATCCAGGGGAGACGAGCAGTACTTC
>TRBJ2-2|TRBD2|-|TRBV19
CATTLLADTGELFF
TGTGCCACAACGCTACTAGCGGACACCGGGGAGCTGTTTTTT
>TRBJ2-2|-|-|TRBV18
CASSSTTVTGELFF
TGTGCCAGCTCGTCGACGACAGTCACCGGGGAGCTGTTTTTT
>TRBJ2-2|-|-|TRBV4-2
CASSHTGGQGELFF
TGTGCCAGCAGCCATACCGGGGGACAGGGGGAGCTGTTTTTT
>TRBJ2-7|TRBD1|-|TRBV5-6
CASTSFRDRMSSYEQYF
TGTGCCAGCACCTCCTTCCGGGACAGGATGAGCTCCTACGAGCAGTACTTC
>TRBJ2-2|TRBD1|few|TRBV7-2
CASSIQGRLNTGELFF
TGTGCCAGCAGCATACAGGGGCGCTTGAACACCGGGGAGCTGTTTTTT
>TRBJ1-1|-|-|TRBV27
CASSSGNTEAFF
TGTGCCAGCAGTTCGGGTAACACTGAAGCTTTCTTT
>TRBJ1-1|TRBD1|-|TRBV5-6
CASSLGQGYTEAFF
TGTGCCAGCAGCTTGGGACAGGGTTACACTGAAGCTTTCTTT
>TRBJ1-2|TRBD1|-|TRBV10-3
CAILPGTGTGGYTF
TGTGCCATCCTACCCGGGACAGGGACTGGCGGCTACACCTTC
>TRBJ2-2|TRBD1|-|TRBV7-2
CASRDRANTGELFF
TGTGCCAGCCGGGACAGGGCCAACACCGGGGAGCTGTTTTTT
>TRBJ1-2|TRBD1|-|TRBV29-1
CSSRQGADYGYTF
TGCAGCTCAAGACAGGGGGCTGACTATGGCTACACCTTC
>TRBJ1-4|-|-|TRBV4-3
CASSQDWGGATNEKLFF
TGCGCCAGCAGCCAAGATTGGGGCGGCGCAACTAATGAAAAACTGTTTTTT
>TRBJ2-5|-|few|TRBV11-2
CASSQVTGSQTQYF
TGTGCCAGCAGCCAAGTCACAGGGAGTCAGACCCAGTACTTC
>TRBJ2-1|-|few|TRBV7-3
CASSLTSERYNEQFF
TGTGCCAGCAGCTTAACGTCGGAGCGGTACAATGAGCAGTTCTTC
>TRBJ2-2|-|-|TRBV6-1
CASSATVANTGELFF
TGTGCCAGCAGTGCGACTGTCGCGAACACCGGGGAGCTGTTTTTT
>TRBJ2-5|TRBD1|-|TRBV28
CASREGGRETQYF
TGTGCCAGCAGGGAAGGGGGCCGGGAGACCCAGTACTTC
>TRBJ2-5|TRBD2|-|TRBV28
CASADQREDQETQYF
TGTGCCAGCGCCGACCAGCGGGAGGACCAAGAGACCCAGTACTTC
>TRBJ2-5|TRBD2|-|TRBV27
CASSPQRGGGETQYF
TGTGCCAGCAGTCCTCAGCGGGGGGGCGGAGAGACCCAGTACTTC
>TRBJ1-1|-|-|TRBV18
CASSQNKNTEAFF
TGTGCCAGCTCACAAAACAAGAACACTGAAGCTTTCTTT
>TRBJ2-7|TRBD2|-|TRBV7-2
CASRGTSGSWQYF
TGTGCCAGCAGGGGGACTAGCGGGAGCTGGCAGTACTTC
>TRBJ1-3|-|-|TRBV9
CASCCDGLGSSGNTIYF
TGTGCCAGCTGCTGTGACGGACTGGGCAGCTCTGGAAACACCATATATTTT
>TRBJ2-7|TRBD2|-|TRBV7-3
CASSPGGSRSYEQYF
TGTGCCAGCAGCCCGGGAGGTTCCCGCAGCTACGAGCAGTACTTC
>TRBJ2-7|TRBD2|-|TRBV4-3
CASSQRLAGPYEQYF
TGCGCCAGCAGCCAAAGACTAGCGGGACCTTACGAGCAGTACTTC
>TRBJ2-1|TRBD1|few|TRBV2
CASSDPRDRKSEQFF
TGTGCCAGCAGTGACCCCCGGGACAGGAAGAGTGAGCAGTTCTTC
>TRBJ2-7|TRBD1|-|TRBV6-1
CASNSHRGYEQYF
TGTGCCAGCAACTCCCACAGGGGCTACGAGCAGTACTTC
>TRBJ1-2|-|-|TRBV28
CASSFGGGAAYGYTF
TGTGCCAGCAGTTTTGGGGGAGGGGCGGCCTATGGCTACACCTTC
>TRBJ2-3|-|-|TRBV2
CASSQATGGDTQYF
TGTGCCAGCAGCCAGGCGACCGGGGGAGATACGCAGTATTTT
>TRBJ1-1|-|-|TRBV18
CASSPQGVNTEAFF
TGTGCCAGCTCACCACAGGGAGTGAACACTGAAGCTTTCTTT
>TRBJ2-5|TRBD2|-|TRBV7-3
CASSLISGTPDEETQYF
TGTGCCAGCAGCTTAATTAGCGGGACGCCGGACGAGGAGACCCAGTACTTC
>TRBJ2-1|-|-|TRBV5-4
CASRQTGGTYNEQFF
TGTGCCAGCAGACAAACGGGGGGCACCTACAATGAGCAGTTCTTC
>TRBJ2-7|TRBD1|once|TRBV5-1
CASSLRTGGDEQYF
TGCGCCAGCAGCTTGAGGACAGGGGGCGACGAGCAGTACTTC
>TRBJ1-2|TRBD1|-|TRBV11-1
CASSSQGARGYTF
TGTGCCAGCAGCTCCCAGGGGGCAAGAGGCTACACCTTC
>TRBJ1-6|-|-|TRBV6-5
CATHGSSYNSPLHF
TGTGCCACCCACGGGAGCTCCTATAATTCACCCCTCCACTTT
>TRBJ1-5|TRBD1|-|TRBV7-8
CASKITPGQGGLSNQPQHF
TGTGCCAGCAAGATTACACCGGGACAGGGGGGTTTGAGCAATCAGCCCCAGCATTTT